The clone carrying this T cell receptor beta chain was counted at least ten times. Its antigen remains unknown. This record belongs to a study of human T cells and chemical hapten exposure. Study-wide points: There was no change with DPC sensitization in TCRs above 1 in 1000 frequency. As patch test score rose, PT1 expanded TCR counts tended to rise as well.

Sample time point: patch test 2, 6 weeks after DPC sensitization. Treatment given: therapeutic diphenylcyclopropenone sensitization with weekly scalp DPC. The library attached unique molecular identifiers to individual cDNA molecules. Via MiXCR, TCRdb re-called the RACE reads, giving one row per CDR3 protein. This sample has about 380,000 distinct CDR3 sequences, with roughly 6% found just once. This CDR3 region has 13 residues. Germline CDR1 LGHDT, CDR2 YNNKEL (reference sequence). V lost 2 bases and J 3 bases, leaving 7 bases between the germline ends. V gene TRBV3-1 combines with J gene TRBJ1-1; weak D call: TRBD1 (5 bases). Sequenced here: whole blood, sampled in connection with sensitization to the hapten diphenylcyclopropenone (DPC). The receptor comes from a woman aged 18 to 35 with alopecia areata. Some clones in this sample may be carry-over from other donors' samples. The CDR3 DNA is TGTGCCAGCAGCCAACGGGGGGACACTGAAGCTTTCTTT. Protein sequence: CASSQRGDTEAFF.